These T cell receptor beta chains were read from a single sample in a study of T cells in Graves' hyperthyroidism and ophthalmopathy. TCRdb re-analysed the multiplex PCR reads in MiXCR, keeping a single row per CDR3 protein. The table includes under 350,000 distinct CDR3 sequences, 15% to 20% detected once. The sequenced sample was blood. The source is an older woman with Graves' ophthalmopathy. The CDR3 runs from the conserved cysteine through the conserved F or W. A D gene is named only where the DNA matches it firmly. Some rows have no size entry. The others give once, few or many, or a class for an expanded clone.

clone_size | j_call | cdr3_length | v_call | d_call | cdr3_aa | cdr3_nt
few | TRBJ2-1 | 14 | TRBV5-1 | . | CASNWGRLGEEKFF | TGCGCCAGCAACTGGGGACGGCTCGGAGAAGAAAAGTTCTTC
many | TRBJ2-3 | 14 | TRBV7-8 | TRBD1 | CASSPDRQQDTQYF | TGTGCCAGCAGCCCGGACAGGCAACAAGATACGCAGTATTTT
. | TRBJ2-7 | 13 | TRBV12-3/TRBV12-4 | . | CASALAGTGPQYF | TGTGCCAGCGCCCTCGCCGGGACCGGCCCGCAGTACTTC
many | TRBJ1-6 | 16 | TRBV7-2 | TRBD1 | CASSRNPGQEGSPLHF | TGTGCCAGCAGCCGCAACCCCGGACAGGAGGGGTCACCCCTCCACTTT
many | TRBJ2-7 | 15 | TRBV18 | TRBD1 | CASSPPGQAAYEQYF | TGTGCCAGCTCACCTCCGGGACAGGCGGCCTACGAGCAGTACTTC
. | TRBJ1-1 | 17 | TRBV4-1 | TRBD1 | CASSHGTGGLWGTEAFF | TGCGCCAGCAGCCACGGGACAGGCGGACTATGGGGGACTGAAGCTTTCTTT
. | TRBJ1-4 | 17 | TRBV7-9 | . | CASSRILQGLANEKLFF | TGTGCCAGCAGTCGTATCCTACAGGGTCTGGCTAATGAAAAACTGTTTTTT
many | TRBJ1-1 | 15 | TRBV6-2/TRBV6-3 | . | CASCLTALMNTEAFF | TGTGCCAGCTGTCTGACAGCGCTCATGAACACTGAAGCTTTCTTT
many | TRBJ2-1 | 13 | TRBV20-1 | TRBD1 | CSADRGLYNEQFF | TGCAGTGCTGACAGGGGGCTGTACAATGAGCAGTTCTTC
. | TRBJ1-6 | 16 | TRBV19 | TRBD1 | CASSIGRDRKNSPLHF | TGTGCCAGTAGTATTGGGAGGGACAGGAAGAATTCACCCCTCCACTTT
many | TRBJ2-5 | 17 | TRBV28 | TRBD1 | CASSPPPRGRPQETQYF | TGTGCCAGCAGTCCCCCCCCCAGGGGGCGGCCCCAAGAGACCCAGTACTTC
few | TRBJ2-6 | 21 | TRBV7-9 | TRBD1 | CASSSPGARGSPVSGANVLTF | TGTGCCAGCAGCTCACCCGGGGCCAGGGGGTCCCCTGTCTCTGGGGCCAACGTCCTGACTTTC
once | TRBJ2-1 | 19 | TRBV7-8 | TRBD2 | CASSPGLAGAPSSYNEQFF | TGTGCCAGCAGCCCGGGACTAGCGGGAGCCCCTAGCTCCTACAATGAGCAGTTCTTC
many | TRBJ2-7 | 14 | TRBV20-1 | TRBD1 | CSAEDRGRGNEQYF | TGCAGTGCAGAAGACAGGGGGCGCGGGAACGAGCAGTACTTC
many | TRBJ2-7 | 15 | TRBV20-1 | TRBD1 | CSARDERQGAAEQYF | TGCAGTGCTAGAGATGAGAGACAGGGGGCGGCAGAGCAGTACTTC
many | TRBJ2-4 | 15 | TRBV20-1 | . | CSASHRRGVENIQYF | TGCAGTGCTTCCCACCGGAGGGGAGTTGAAAACATTCAGTACTTC
. | TRBJ1-4 | 14 | TRBV3-1 | . | CASSQRRGYEKLFF | TGTGCCAGCAGCCAACGTAGGGGATATGAAAAACTGTTTTTT
. | TRBJ1-4 | 14 | TRBV2 | . | CASSFFGGEEKLFF | TGTGCCAGCAGCTTTTTTGGGGGAGAGGAAAAACTGTTTTTT
many | TRBJ2-3 | 16 | TRBV11-2 | . | CASSLDLRGHTDTQYF | TGTGCCAGCAGCTTAGATTTACGGGGACACACAGATACGCAGTATTTT
many | TRBJ2-5 | 15 | TRBV20-1 | . | CSARVPGWYQETQYF | TGCAGTGCTAGAGTGCCGGGCTGGTACCAAGAGACCCAGTACTTC
many | TRBJ1-1 | 15 | TRBV7-8 | . | CASSPWTDMNTEAFF | TGTGCCAGCAGCCCCTGGACAGACATGAACACTGAAGCTTTCTTT
many | TRBJ2-5 | 14 | TRBV30 | . | CAWSVPGGKETQYF | TGTGCCTGGAGTGTACCTGGAGGAAAAGAGACCCAGTACTTC
many | TRBJ2-2 | 16 | TRBV7-2 | TRBD2 | CASSPRDYLGTGELFF | TGTGCCAGCAGCCCCCGGGACTACTTGGGCACCGGGGAGCTGTTTTTT
many | TRBJ1-1 | 11 | TRBV6-1 | . | CASRRGTEAFF | TGTGCCAGCAGAAGAGGGACTGAAGCTTTCTTT
. | TRBJ1-3 | 16 | TRBV11-2 | TRBD1 | CASSLDRAHSGNTIYF | TGTGCCAGCAGTTTGGACAGGGCCCACTCTGGAAACACCATATATTTT
. | TRBJ1-1 | 12 | TRBV28 | . | CASSLMGGGTRF | TGTGCCAGCAGTTTAATGGGGGGGGGGACCCGCTTT
many | TRBJ2-5 | 11 | TRBV20-1 | . | CSASVGETQYF | TGCAGTGCTAGTGTCGGGGAGACCCAGTACTTC